This T cell receptor beta chain was observed in a study of Ad26.COV2.S vaccination and SARS-CoV-2 variants. About the study: The vaccine Ad26.COV2.S was put into the muscle once, or twice with 56 days between.

Trimming stripped 2 bases from V and 2 bases from J, with 10 bases between. This CDR3 is 14 amino acids long. CDR1 and CDR2 (germline): MDHEN, SYDVKM. As regards this clone: Its specificity is unknown.

The treatment: around 19 received Ad26.COV2.S at low or high dose, single or two shots; roughly five received placebo; per-sample allocation not given. Vaccine and placebo recipients were sampled on day 63 after the first injection. As its vector, the vaccine had Ad26, which expressed Wuhan-strain SARS-CoV-2 spike. TCRdb's copy holds only in-frame clones and misses some; the assay was immunoSEQ multiplex PCR. The table shows fewer than 600,000 clones, with roughly 87% occurring only once. Study-level points and caveats: Vaccine recipients posted higher spike-specific TCR breadth than their placebo counterparts. Total T cell responses were possibly underestimated by TCR breadth and depth analyses.

Sequences were derived from peripheral blood, sampled in a trial of Ad26.COV2.S vaccine versus placebo. The J gene is TRBJ2-7, the V gene TRBV28; no clear D gene. The TCR was taken from a person between 18 and 65 years old who received the Ad26.COV2.S COVID-19 vaccine or a placebo. CDR3 coding DNA: TGTGCCAGCAGTTTAAGCCTGGCCCCCTACGAGCAGTACTTC. The encoded protein is CASSLSLAPYEQYF. Filled out from reference TRBV28 and TRBJ2-7, the complete variable domain reads DVKVTQSSRYLVKRTGEKVFLECVQDMDHENMFWYRQDPGLGLRLIYFSYDVKMKEKGDIPEGYSVSREKKERFSLILESASTNQTSMYLCASSLSLAPYEQYFGPGTRLTVT.